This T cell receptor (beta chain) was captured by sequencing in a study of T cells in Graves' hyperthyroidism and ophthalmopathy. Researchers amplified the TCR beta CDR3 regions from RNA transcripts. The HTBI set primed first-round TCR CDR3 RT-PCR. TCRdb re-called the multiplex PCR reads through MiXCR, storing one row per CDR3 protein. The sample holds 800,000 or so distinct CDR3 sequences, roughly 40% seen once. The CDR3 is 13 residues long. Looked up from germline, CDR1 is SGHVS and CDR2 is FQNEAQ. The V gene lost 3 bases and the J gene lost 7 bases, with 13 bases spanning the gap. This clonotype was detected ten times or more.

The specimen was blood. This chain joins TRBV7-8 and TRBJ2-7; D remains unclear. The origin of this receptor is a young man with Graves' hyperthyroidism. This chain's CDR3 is CASSFTAKREQYF. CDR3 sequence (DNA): TGTGCCAGCAGCTTCACAGCAAAGAGAGAGCAGTACTTC.